Listed below are T cell receptor beta chains from one sample, sequenced in a study of cytomegalovirus exposure and HLA in healthy donors. Sequenced by immunoSEQ multiplex PCR; TCRdb stores in-frame clones only, minus some. The table lists about 120,000 clones, about 78% of them singletons. Sequencing used PBMCs. These receptors were collected from a woman between 40 and 50 years old in good health and CMV-seropositive. Each CDR3 is given with its conserved first and last residue. Each record gives: clone size, V gene, CDR3 length, J gene, D gene, CDR3 protein, CDR3 DNA. A D gene is named only where the DNA matches it firmly. Clone size is given for some rows only: seen once, a few or many times, or a class if the clone is expanded.

few	TRBV11-2	15	TRBJ2-2	.	CASSLQTPPYGELFF	TGTGCCAGCAGCTTACAAACTCCCCCCTACGGGGAGCTGTTTTTT
few	TRBV4-1	13	TRBJ2-5	.	CASSQGPQETQYF	TGCGCCAGCAGCCAAGGGCCACAAGAGACCCAGTACTTC
.	TRBV29-1	15	TRBJ2-2	TRBD1	CSVETGVPNTGELFF	TGCAGCGTGGAGACAGGGGTTCCGAACACCGGGGAGCTGTTTTTT
.	TRBV7-8	13	TRBJ1-1	.	CASSLVQGWGAFF	TGTGCCAGCAGCTTAGTACAGGGTTGGGGAGCTTTCTTT
few	TRBV7-2	11	TRBJ2-3	.	CASSSRDTQYF	TGTGCCAGCAGCTCTAGGGATACGCAGTATTTT
.	TRBV7-8	16	TRBJ2-3	.	CASSLRRWGPTDTQYF	TGTGCCAGCAGCTTAAGACGCTGGGGGCCAACAGATACGCAGTATTTT
.	TRBV5-1	17	TRBJ2-3	.	CASSLLPPGASTDTQYF	TGCGCCAGCAGCTTGCTTCCGCCAGGGGCTAGCACAGATACGCAGTATTTT
few	TRBV6-5	16	TRBJ1-1	.	CASSYNQRVGSTEAFF	TGTGCCAGCAGTTATAATCAGCGTGTAGGGAGCACTGAAGCTTTCTTT
.	TRBV2	13	TRBJ2-7	TRBD1	CASSRQGPYEQYF	TGTGCCAGCAGTCGACAGGGGCCCTACGAGCAGTACTTC
.	TRBV7-2	15	TRBJ2-1	TRBD2	CASSPGGLAGGLEFF	TGTGCCAGCAGCCCAGGGGGTCTAGCGGGGGGGTTGGAGTTCTTC
.	TRBV7-2	13	TRBJ2-7	.	CASSLEAGRGQYF	TGTGCCAGCAGCTTAGAGGCGGGGCGGGGGCAGTACTTC
.	TRBV2	13	TRBJ1-6	.	CASSDSGRSPLHF	TGTGCCAGCAGTGATTCGGGAAGGTCACCCCTCCACTTT
.	TRBV2	14	TRBJ2-3	.	CASGTFSSTDTQYF	TGTGCCAGCGGGACTTTTTCTAGCACAGATACGCAGTATTTT
.	TRBV19	14	TRBJ1-6	TRBD1	CASSIRDSNSPLHF	TGTGCCAGTAGTATAAGGGACAGCAATTCACCCCTCCACTTT
few	TRBV4-1	16	TRBJ1-2	.	CASSQDIIRGANGYTF	TGCGCCAGCAGCCAGGATATCATCCGGGGGGCGAATGGCTACACCTTC
few	TRBV7-2	16	TRBJ1-5	TRBD1	CASSMGQSYSNQPQHF	TGTGCCAGCAGCATGGGACAGAGCTATAGCAATCAGCCCCAGCATTTT
.	TRBV25-1	15	TRBJ2-7	TRBD1	CASSVSGTGAYEQYF	TGTGCCAGCAGCGTTTCCGGGACAGGGGCCTACGAGCAGTACTTC
once	TRBV5-4	15	TRBJ1-2	.	CASSLGSVTGYGYTF	TGTGCCAGCAGCTTGGGGTCGGTTACTGGCTATGGCTACACCTTC
.	TRBV19	15	TRBJ2-5	.	CASSTSGHPLETQYF	TGTGCCAGTAGTACGAGCGGGCACCCCCTCGAGACCCAGTACTTC
few	TRBV23-1	15	TRBJ1-1	TRBD1	CASSQMTEGATEAFF	TGCGCCAGCAGTCAAATGACAGAGGGGGCCACTGAAGCTTTCTTT
.	TRBV7-8	18	TRBJ1-1	.	CASSLKIQGLRGNTEAFF	TGTGCCAGCAGCTTAAAGATCCAGGGCCTCAGGGGGAACACTGAAGCTTTCTTT
once	TRBV9	16	TRBJ2-3	TRBD2	CASSGGRGGVTDTQYF	TGTGCCAGCAGCGGCGGGCGGGGGGGCGTCACAGATACGCAGTATTTT
once	TRBV5-4	11	TRBJ2-3	.	CASRLGDTQYF	TGTGCCAGCAGACTCGGAGATACGCAGTATTTT
.	TRBV23-1	15	TRBJ1-4	TRBD1	CASSLRQGANEKLFF	TGCGCCAGCAGTCTCCGGCAGGGGGCTAATGAAAAACTGTTTTTT
few	TRBV12-5	13	TRBJ1-1	.	CASGLEGDTEAFF	TGTGCTAGTGGTTTGGAGGGAGACACTGAAGCTTTCTTT
.	TRBV19	15	TRBJ1-6	TRBD1	CASSIGTGWNSPLHF	TGTGCCAGTAGTATAGGGACAGGGTGGAATTCACCCCTCCACTTT
once	TRBV25-1	12	TRBJ2-7	TRBD1	CASSQGEYEQYF	TGTGCCAGCAGTCAGGGGGAGTACGAGCAGTACTTC
few	TRBV7-9	14	TRBJ1-3	.	CASSSPVGLNTIYF	TGTGCCAGCAGCTCTCCTGTTGGCTTAAACACCATATATTTT
few	TRBV5-1	17	TRBJ2-7	TRBD2	CASSFVLAGGFAYEQYF	TGCGCCAGCAGCTTTGTCCTGGCGGGGGGTTTCGCCTACGAGCAGTACTTC
.	TRBV4-3	18	TRBJ1-2	TRBD1	CASSQDIGTGVANYGYTF	TGCGCCAGCAGCCAAGATATTGGGACAGGGGTTGCTAACTATGGCTACACCTTC
medium-sized	TRBV7-2	13	TRBJ1-2	.	CASSFRDNYGYTF	TGTGCCAGCAGCTTCAGGGATAACTATGGCTACACCTTC
.	TRBV6-5	16	TRBJ2-7	TRBD1	CASSYLRRTGPYEQYF	TGTGCCAGCAGTTACTTACGAAGGACAGGGCCCTACGAGCAGTACTTC
.	TRBV4-1	16	TRBJ1-2	.	CASSLPMGGPLYGYTF	TGCGCCAGCAGCCTTCCTATGGGGGGACCCTTATATGGCTACACCTTC
once	TRBV6-6	11	TRBJ2-3	.	CASSQLGAQYF	TGTGCCAGCAGCCAACTAGGAGCGCAGTATTTT
.	TRBV18	16	TRBJ2-1	TRBD1	CASSQSPDREVDEQFF	TGTGCCAGCTCACAGAGTCCGGACAGGGAGGTCGATGAGCAGTTCTTC
.	TRBV13	16	TRBJ1-1	.	CASSTIYGEAHTEAFF	TGTGCCAGCAGCACCATCTACGGGGAAGCGCACACTGAAGCTTTCTTT
.	TRBV18	13	TRBJ1-5	TRBD1	CASSGQGKQPQHF	TGTGCCAGCTCGGGACAGGGAAAACAGCCCCAGCATTTT
.	TRBV7-8	15	TRBJ1-5	TRBD1	CASSTGTGGNQPQHF	TGTGCCAGCAGCACTGGGACAGGGGGTAATCAGCCCCAGCATTTT
.	TRBV4-3	15	TRBJ2-7	.	CASSKTDSKDYEQYF	TGCGCCAGCAGCAAGACGGACAGTAAAGACTACGAGCAGTACTTC
.	TRBV5-1	14	TRBJ1-6	.	CASKEDSGYSPLHF	TGCGCCAGCAAAGAAGACAGTGGATATTCACCCCTCCACTTT
.	TRBV15	14	TRBJ1-2	TRBD1	CATSRGTGVIGYTF	TGTGCCACCAGCAGAGGGACAGGGGTAATAGGCTACACCTTC
.	TRBV5-6	12	TRBJ2-7	.	CASSQLLYEQYF	TGTGCCAGCAGCCAACTACTCTACGAGCAGTACTTC
.	TRBV9	12	TRBJ2-2	.	CASSVVQGELFF	TGTGCCAGCAGCGTAGTACAAGGGGAGCTGTTTTTT
.	TRBV7-9	14	TRBJ2-3	TRBD2	CASSSGLVSDTQYF	TGTGCCAGCAGCTCGGGACTAGTCTCAGATACGCAGTATTTT
.	TRBV15	15	TRBJ1-6	.	CATSRDRGLNSPLHF	TGTGCCACCAGCAGAGATAGGGGATTAAATTCACCCCTCCACTTT
.	TRBV5-1	13	TRBJ2-5	TRBD2	CASSSGGQETQYF	TGCGCCAGCAGCTCGGGGGGGCAAGAGACCCAGTACTTC
.	TRBV18	15	TRBJ1-1	.	CASSPTGFPNTEAFF	TGTGCCAGCTCACCGACCGGGTTCCCGAACACTGAAGCTTTCTTT
once	TRBV5-6	12	TRBJ1-2	.	CASSPGEYGYTF	TGTGCCAGCAGCCCAGGGGAATATGGCTACACCTTC
few	TRBV2	14	TRBJ1-4	.	CASRNRVGDEKLFF	TGTGCCAGCAGAAACAGGGTGGGTGATGAAAAACTGTTTTTT
.	TRBV6-5	14	TRBJ1-2	.	CASSPIPGNYGYTF	TGTGCCAGCAGTCCCATCCCAGGGAACTATGGCTACACCTTC